A selection of T cell receptor beta chains follows, all from one sample in a study of blood T cell repertoires in COVID-19. Clones were sequenced by immunoSEQ multiplex PCR, and TCRdb holds only the in-frame ones, with some missing. The data hold 130,000 to 150,000 clones, with about 83% observed a single time. The specimen sequenced was PBMCs or T cells enriched from blood (not recorded which). These receptor sequences come from a woman in her forties or fifties who had been exposed to COVID-19. The CDR3 runs from the conserved cysteine through the conserved F or W. A D gene is named only where the DNA matches it firmly. A clone size is listed for some rows: how often the clone was seen (once, few, many), or a class if it is expanded.

CDR3: CASSPLGQANQPQHF; DNA: TGTGCCAGCAGCCCCCTGGGGCAAGCCAATCAGCCCCAGCATTTT; D: .; J: TRBJ1-5; V: TRBV6-2/TRBV6-3; size: once; length: 15
CDR3: CASSRTGVATGELFF; DNA: TGTGCCAGCAGCAGGACAGGGGTAGCCACCGGGGAGCTGTTTTTT; D: TRBD1; J: TRBJ2-2; V: TRBV11-3; size: .; length: 15
CDR3: CASSADRGLGSYNSPLHF; DNA: TGCGCCAGCAGTGCGGACAGGGGGCTAGGGTCCTATAATTCACCCCTCCACTTT; D: TRBD1; J: TRBJ1-6; V: TRBV10-2; size: .; length: 18
CDR3: CASSLYTDTQYF; DNA: TGTGCCAGCAGCTTATACACAGATACGCAGTATTTT; D: .; J: TRBJ2-3; V: TRBV7-9; size: few; length: 12
CDR3: CASSGLAGGRQETQYF; DNA: TGTGCCAGCAGCGGACTAGCGGGGGGGCGACAAGAGACCCAGTACTTC; D: TRBD2; J: TRBJ2-5; V: TRBV2; size: once; length: 16
CDR3: CAPDRTEAFF; DNA: TGTGCTCCGGACAGAACTGAAGCTTTCTTT; D: .; J: TRBJ1-1; V: TRBV21-1; size: few; length: 10
CDR3: CASKFTVRDNQPQHF; DNA: TGTGCCAGCAAGTTCACTGTCAGGGATAATCAGCCCCAGCATTTT; D: .; J: TRBJ1-5; V: TRBV2; size: .; length: 15
CDR3: CASSPGQTKNQPQHF; DNA: TGTGCCAGCAGTCCGGGACAAACTAAGAATCAGCCCCAGCATTTT; D: .; J: TRBJ1-5; V: TRBV2; size: few; length: 15
CDR3: CASMDRRNQPQHF; DNA: TGTGCCAGCATGGACAGGAGAAATCAGCCCCAGCATTTT; D: TRBD1; J: TRBJ1-5; V: TRBV2; size: .; length: 13
CDR3: CASGSERGWSTDTQYF; DNA: TGTGCTAGTGGTTCCGAGCGGGGGTGGAGCACAGATACGCAGTATTTT; D: TRBD2; J: TRBJ2-3; V: TRBV12-5; size: .; length: 16